This TCR beta chain was captured in a study of response to subunit inactivated influenza vaccine. Whole-study findings and limits: The authors suggested that few new T cells are recruited per seasonal influenza vaccination.

This clonotype was found a few times. The antigen is undetermined. The CDR3 contains 13 residues. V trimming: 7 bases; J trimming: 8 bases; junction bases outside the gene matches: 7. TCRdb used MiXCR to reprocess the RT-PCR reads, holding one entry per CDR3 protein. This table has around 500,000 distinct CDR3 sequences, approximately 11% appearing once. The chain links TRBV12-3 or TRBV12-4 to TRBJ1-1, with 10 bases that match TRBD1. This receptor was identified in a man between 50 and 59 years old who received an inactivated influenza vaccine. The sequenced sample was PBMCs from blood, obtained 40 to 50 days after vaccination. CDR3 sequence reads: CASNPGQGTEAFF. In DNA form, the CDR3 reads TGTGCCAGCAACCCGGGACAGGGGACCGAAGCTTTCTTT.